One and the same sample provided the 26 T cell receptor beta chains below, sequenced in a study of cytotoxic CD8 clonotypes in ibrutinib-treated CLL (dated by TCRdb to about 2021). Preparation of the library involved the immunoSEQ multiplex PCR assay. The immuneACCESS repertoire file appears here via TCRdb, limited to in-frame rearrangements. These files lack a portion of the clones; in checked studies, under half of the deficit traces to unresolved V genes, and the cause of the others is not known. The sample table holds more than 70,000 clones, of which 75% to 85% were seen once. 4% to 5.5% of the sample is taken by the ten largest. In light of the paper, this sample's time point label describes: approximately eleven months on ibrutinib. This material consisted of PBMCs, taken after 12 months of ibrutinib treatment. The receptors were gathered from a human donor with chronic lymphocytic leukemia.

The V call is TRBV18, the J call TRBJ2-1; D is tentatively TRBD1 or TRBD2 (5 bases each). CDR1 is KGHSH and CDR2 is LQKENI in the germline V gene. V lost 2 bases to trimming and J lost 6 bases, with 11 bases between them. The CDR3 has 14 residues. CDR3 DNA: TGTGCCAGCTCACCAGGGACGGGGCCCAATGAGCAGTTCTTC. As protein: CASSPGTGPNEQFF. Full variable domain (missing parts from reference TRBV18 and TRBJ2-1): NAGVMQNPRHLVRRRGQEARLRCSPMKGHSHVYWYRQLPEEGLKFMVYLQKENIIDESGMPKERFSAEFPKEGPSILRIQQVVRGDSAAYFCASSPGTGPNEQFFGPGTRLTVL.

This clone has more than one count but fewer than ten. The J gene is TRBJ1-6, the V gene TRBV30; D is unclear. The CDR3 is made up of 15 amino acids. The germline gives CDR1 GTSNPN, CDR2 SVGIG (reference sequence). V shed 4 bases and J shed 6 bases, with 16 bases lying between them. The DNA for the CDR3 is TGTGCCTGGAACCCCGGCCCAGGCGGTAATTCACCCCTCCACTTT. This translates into CAWNPGPGGNSPLHF.

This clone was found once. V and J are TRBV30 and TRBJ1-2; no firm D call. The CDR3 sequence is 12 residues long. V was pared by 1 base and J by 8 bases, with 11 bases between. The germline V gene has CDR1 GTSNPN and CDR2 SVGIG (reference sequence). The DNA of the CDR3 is TGTGCCTGGAGTGGCGGCCCCCGGGGCTACACCTTC. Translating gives CAWSGGPRGYTF.

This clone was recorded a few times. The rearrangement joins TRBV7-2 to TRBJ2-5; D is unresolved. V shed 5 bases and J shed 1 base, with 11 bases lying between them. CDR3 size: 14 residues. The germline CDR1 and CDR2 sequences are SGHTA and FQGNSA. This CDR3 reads CASSQSGVQETQYF. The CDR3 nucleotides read TGTGCCAGCAGCCAATCTGGGGTCCAAGAGACCCAGTACTTC.

CDR3 in amino acids: CASSYVGRINEKLFF. CDR3 DNA: TGTGCCAGCAGTTACGTGGGCAGAATTAATGAAAAACTGTTTTTT. This chain links TRBV6-6 with TRBJ1-4; the D is unclear. The V end lost 2 bases, the J end lost 4 bases, and 11 bases lay between the germline ends. The CDR3 spans 15 residues. Germline-derived CDR1 and CDR2 are MNHNY and SVGAGI (reference sequence).

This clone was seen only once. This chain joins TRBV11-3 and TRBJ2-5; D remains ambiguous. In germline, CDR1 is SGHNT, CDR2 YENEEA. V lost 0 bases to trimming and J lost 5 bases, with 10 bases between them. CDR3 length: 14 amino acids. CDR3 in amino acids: CASSLDHGAETQYF. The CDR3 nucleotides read TGTGCCAGCAGCTTAGATCACGGCGCGGAGACCCAGTACTTC.

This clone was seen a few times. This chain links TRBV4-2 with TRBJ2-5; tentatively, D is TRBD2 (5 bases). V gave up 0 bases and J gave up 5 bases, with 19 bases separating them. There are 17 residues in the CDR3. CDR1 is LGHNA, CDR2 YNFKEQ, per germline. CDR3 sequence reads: CASSQDRVGAPGETQYF. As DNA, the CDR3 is TGTGCCAGCAGCCAAGATCGGGTGGGAGCCCCGGGGGAGACCCAGTACTTC.

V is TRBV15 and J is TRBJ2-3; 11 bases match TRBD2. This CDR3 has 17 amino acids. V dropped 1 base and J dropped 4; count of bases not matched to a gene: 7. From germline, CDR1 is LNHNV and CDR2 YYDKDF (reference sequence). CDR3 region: CATSRGSGGAGPDTQYF. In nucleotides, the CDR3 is TGTGCCACCAGCAGAGGTAGCGGGGGGGCAGGCCCAGATACGCAGTATTTT.

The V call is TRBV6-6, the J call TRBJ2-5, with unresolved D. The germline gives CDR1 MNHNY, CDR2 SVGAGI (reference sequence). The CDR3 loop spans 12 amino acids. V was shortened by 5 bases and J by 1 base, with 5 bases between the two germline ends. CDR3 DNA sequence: TGTGCCAGCAGTCCCCGCCAAGAGACCCAGTACTTC. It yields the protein CASSPRQETQYF.

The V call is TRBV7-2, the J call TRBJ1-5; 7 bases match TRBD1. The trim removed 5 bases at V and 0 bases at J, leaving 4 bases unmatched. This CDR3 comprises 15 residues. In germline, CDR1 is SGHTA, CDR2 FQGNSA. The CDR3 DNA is TGTGCCAGCAGCGGCCAGGGGGGTAGCAATCAGCCCCAGCATTTT. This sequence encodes CASSGQGGSNQPQHF.

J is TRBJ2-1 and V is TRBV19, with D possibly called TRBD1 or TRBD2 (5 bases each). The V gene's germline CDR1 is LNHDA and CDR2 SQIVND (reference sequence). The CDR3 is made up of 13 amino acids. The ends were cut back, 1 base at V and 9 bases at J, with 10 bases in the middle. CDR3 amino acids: CASSIGPGAEQFF. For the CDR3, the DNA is TGTGCCAGTAGTATAGGGCCCGGGGCTGAGCAGTTCTTC.

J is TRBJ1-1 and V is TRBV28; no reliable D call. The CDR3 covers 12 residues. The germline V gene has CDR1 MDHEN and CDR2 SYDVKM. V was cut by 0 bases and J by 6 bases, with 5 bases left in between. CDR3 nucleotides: TGTGCCAGCAGTTTATGGCCCGCTGAAGCTTTCTTT. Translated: CASSLWPAEAFF.

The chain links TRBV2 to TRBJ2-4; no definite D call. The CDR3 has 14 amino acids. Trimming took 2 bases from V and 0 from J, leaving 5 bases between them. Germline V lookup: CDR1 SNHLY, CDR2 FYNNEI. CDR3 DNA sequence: TGTGCCAGCAGTGAAACGGTAGCCAAAAACATTCAGTACTTC. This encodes CASSETVAKNIQYF.

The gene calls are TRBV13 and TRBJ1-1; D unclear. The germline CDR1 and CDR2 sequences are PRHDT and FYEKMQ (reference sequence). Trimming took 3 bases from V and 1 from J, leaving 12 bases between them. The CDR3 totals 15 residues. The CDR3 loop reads CASSLVGRANTEAFF. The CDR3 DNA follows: TGTGCCAGCAGCTTGGTCGGACGGGCGAACACTGAAGCTTTCTTT.

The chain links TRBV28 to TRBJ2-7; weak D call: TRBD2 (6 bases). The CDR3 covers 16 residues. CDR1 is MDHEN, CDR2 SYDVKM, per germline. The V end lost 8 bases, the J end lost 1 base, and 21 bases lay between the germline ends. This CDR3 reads CASPPSGGIESYEQYF. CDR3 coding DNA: TGTGCCAGCCCCCCTTCGGGCGGGATAGAGTCCTACGAGCAGTACTTC. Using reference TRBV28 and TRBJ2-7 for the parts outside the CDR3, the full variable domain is DVKVTQSSRYLVKRTGEKVFLECVQDMDHENMFWYRQDPGLGLRLIYFSYDVKMKEKGDIPEGYSVSREKKERFSLILESASTNQTSMYLCASPPSGGIESYEQYFGPGTRLTVT.

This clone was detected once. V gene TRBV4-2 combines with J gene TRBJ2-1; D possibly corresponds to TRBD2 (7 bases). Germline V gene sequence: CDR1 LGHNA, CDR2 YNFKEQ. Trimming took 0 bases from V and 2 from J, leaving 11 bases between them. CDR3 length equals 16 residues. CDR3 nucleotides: TGTGCCAGCAGCCAAGAGGGGGGGGGCACCTACAATGAGCAGTTCTTC. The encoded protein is CASSQEGGGTYNEQFF.

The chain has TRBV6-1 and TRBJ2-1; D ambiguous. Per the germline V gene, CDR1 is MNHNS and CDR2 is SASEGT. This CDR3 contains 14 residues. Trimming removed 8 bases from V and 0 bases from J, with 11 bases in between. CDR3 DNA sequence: TGTGCCAGCGAGAGCGTTTACTCCTACAATGAGCAGTTCTTC. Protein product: CASESVYSYNEQFF.

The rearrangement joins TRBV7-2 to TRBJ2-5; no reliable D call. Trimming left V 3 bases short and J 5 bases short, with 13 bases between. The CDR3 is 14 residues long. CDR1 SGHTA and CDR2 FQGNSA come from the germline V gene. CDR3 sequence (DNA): TGTGCCAGCAGCTTGGGTAGTCTAGTGGAGACCCAGTACTTC. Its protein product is CASSLGSLVETQYF.

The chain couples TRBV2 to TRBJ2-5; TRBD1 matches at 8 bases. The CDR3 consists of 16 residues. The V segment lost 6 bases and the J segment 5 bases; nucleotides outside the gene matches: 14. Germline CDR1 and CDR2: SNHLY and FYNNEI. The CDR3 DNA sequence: TGTGCCAGCAGCTCCTACCAGGGGGCTTATGGGGAGACCCAGTACTTC. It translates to CASSSYQGAYGETQYF.

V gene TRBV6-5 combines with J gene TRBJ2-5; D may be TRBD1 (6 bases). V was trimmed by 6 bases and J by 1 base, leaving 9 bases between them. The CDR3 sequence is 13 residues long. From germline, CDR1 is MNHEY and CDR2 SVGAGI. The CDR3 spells CASRGTTQETQYF. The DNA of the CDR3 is TGTGCCAGCAGGGGGACAACCCAAGAGACCCAGTACTTC.

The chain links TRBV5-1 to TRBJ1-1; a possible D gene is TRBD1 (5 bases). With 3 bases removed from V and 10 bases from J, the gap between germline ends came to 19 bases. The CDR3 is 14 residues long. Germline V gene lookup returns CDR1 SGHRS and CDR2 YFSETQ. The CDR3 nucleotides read TGCGCCAGCAGCTCGGACACCGGTCCTCTGTTAGCTTTCTTT. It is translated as CASSSDTGPLLAFF.

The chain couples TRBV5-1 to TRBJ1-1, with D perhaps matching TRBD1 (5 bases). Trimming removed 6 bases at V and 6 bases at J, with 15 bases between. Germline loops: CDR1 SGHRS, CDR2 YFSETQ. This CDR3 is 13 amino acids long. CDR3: CASTPPGKAEAFF. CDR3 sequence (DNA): TGCGCCAGCACCCCCCCAGGGAAGGCTGAAGCTTTCTTT.

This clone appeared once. The CDR3 nucleotides read TGCGCCAGCAGCCTCGGGCCGACTGGCAATGAGCAGTTCTTC. Protein: CASSLGPTGNEQFF. This chain links TRBV5-1 with TRBJ2-1; D call uncertain. Trimming removed 4 bases at V and 6 bases at J, with 14 bases between. Germline V CDR1 and CDR2: SGHRS, YFSETQ. This CDR3 is built from 14 residues.

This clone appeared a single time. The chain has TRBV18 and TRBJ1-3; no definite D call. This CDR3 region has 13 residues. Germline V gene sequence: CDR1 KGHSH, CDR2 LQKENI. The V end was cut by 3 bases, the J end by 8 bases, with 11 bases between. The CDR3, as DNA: TGTGCCAGCTCACCGGCGGAGAGGGACACCATATATTTT. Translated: CASSPAERDTIYF.

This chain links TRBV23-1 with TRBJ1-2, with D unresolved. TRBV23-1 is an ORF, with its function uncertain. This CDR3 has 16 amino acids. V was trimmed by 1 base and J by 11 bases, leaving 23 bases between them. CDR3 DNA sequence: TGCGCCAGCAGTCAATGCCCAACCTCCGACGCGAGCTCATACACCTTC. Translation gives CASSQCPTSDASSYTF.

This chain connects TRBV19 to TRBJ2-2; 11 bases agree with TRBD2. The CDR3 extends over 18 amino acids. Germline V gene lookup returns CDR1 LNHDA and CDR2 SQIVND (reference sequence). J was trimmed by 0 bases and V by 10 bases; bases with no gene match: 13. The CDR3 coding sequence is TGTGCCACCAGGGGGTGGCTAGCGGGGGGCTCGAACACCGGGGAGCTGTTTTTT. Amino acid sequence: CATRGWLAGGSNTGELFF.